The 21 T cell receptor beta chains in this list originate from one sample, sequenced in a study of cytomegalovirus exposure and HLA in healthy donors. The PCR employed 60 Vbeta primers together with 13 Jbeta primers. Repertoires were generated with immunoSEQ multiplex PCR, while TCRdb's copy carries only in-frame clones and drops some. This sample has 100,000 to 150,000 clones, with roughly 70% found just once. Sequences were obtained from PBMCs. These TCRs come from a man between 40 and 49 years old in good health and CMV-seropositive.

The genes are TRBV15 and TRBJ1-1, with D perhaps matching TRBD1 (5 bases). The V and J ends lost 1 base and 8 bases respectively, with 14 bases between them. The CDR3 is 14 amino acids. CDR1 LNHNV and CDR2 YYDKDF come from the germline V gene (reference sequence). CDR3 amino acids: CATSRVSGRGEAFF. Written as DNA, the CDR3 is TGTGCCACCAGCAGAGTGAGCGGGCGGGGGGAAGCTTTCTTT. The variable domain in full, completed from reference TRBV15 and TRBJ1-1, reads DAMVIQNPRYQVTQFGKPVTLSCSQTLNHNVMYWYQQKSSQAPKLLFHYYDKDFNNEADTPDNFQSRRPNTSFCFLDIRSPGLGDTAMYLCATSRVSGRGEAFFGQGTRLTVV.

This chain links TRBV18 with TRBJ2-7; 12 nucleotides match TRBD2. V trimming: 3 bases; J trimming: 3 bases; junction bases outside the gene matches: 3. Germline CDR1 KGHSH, CDR2 LQKENI. The CDR3 length is 15 residues. The CDR3 coding sequence is TGTGCCAGCTCACCCGGACTAGCGGGAATCTACGAGCAGTACTTC. Amino acids: CASSPGLAGIYEQYF.

The CDR3, as DNA: TGTGCCTGGAGCCAAATCGGACAGGCCCGATCCTACGAGCAGTACTTC. As protein: CAWSQIGQARSYEQYF. The chain joins TRBV30 to TRBJ2-7, with TRBD1 identical over 7 bases. V lost 3 bases, J lost 1 base, and 12 bases stayed unmatched. Germline-derived CDR1 and CDR2 are GTSNPN and SVGIG (reference sequence). The CDR3 covers 16 residues. Supplemented by reference TRBV30 and TRBJ2-7, the full variable domain reads SQTIHQWPATLVQPVGSPLSLECTVEGTSNPNLYWYRQAAGRGLQLLFYSVGIGQISSEVPQNLSASRPQDRQFILSSKKLLLSDSGFYLCAWSQIGQARSYEQYFGPGTRLTVT.

The chain recombines TRBV21-1 with TRBJ1-1; the table's D call TRBD1 went unverified against the DNA. TRBV21-1 is classified as a pseudogene. The CDR3 consists of 16 residues. DNA of the CDR3: TGTGCCAGCAGCAAAGGGCGGAAGACAGGGCTTACTGAAGCTTTCTTT. Amino acids: CASSKGRKTGLTEAFF.

This clone occurred once. The J gene is TRBJ2-7, the V gene TRBV6-6; no definite D call. CDR3 length: 11 amino acids. Per germline, CDR1 MNHNY and CDR2 SVGAGI (reference sequence). The V end lost 6 bases, the J end lost 5 bases, and 8 bases lay between the germline ends. The CDR3 region has the DNA TGTGCCAGCAGCGACTTGCACGAGCAGTACTTC. Protein: CASSDLHEQYF.

The genes are TRBV28 and TRBJ2-5; D perhaps matches TRBD2 (6 bases). The CDR3 extends over 14 amino acids. Germline CDR1 and CDR2: MDHEN and SYDVKM. The V end lost 6 bases, the J end lost 4 bases, and 15 bases lay between the germline ends. The CDR3 bases are TGTGCCAGCAGCCTGACGGAGGGAGGAGAGACCCAGTACTTC. Translated: CASSLTEGGETQYF.

The J gene is TRBJ2-7, the V gene TRBV9, with a weak D call TRBD1 (6 bases). Germline V gives CDR1 SGDLS, CDR2 YYNGEE. The CDR3 covers 16 residues. Between the trimmed V and J ends, which lost 0 bases and 7 bases, there was a span of 20 bases. DNA of the CDR3: TGTGCCAGCAGCGTAGCGTCTAGGACAGACGGTGGGGAGCAGTACTTC. Translation: CASSVASRTDGGEQYF.

The gene calls are TRBV19 and TRBJ1-5, with 7 nucleotides matching TRBD1. This CDR3 comprises 13 residues. Germline values: CDR1 LNHDA, CDR2 SQIVND (reference sequence). V shed 4 bases and J 5 bases; nucleotides not matched to a gene: 2. CDR3 sequence: CASSTTGDQPQHF. The CDR3 nucleotides are TGTGCCAGTAGTACAACAGGGGATCAGCCCCAGCATTTT.

Comments on this clone: A junction end diverges from the germline sequence, so it may reflect a read error. This chain connects TRBV7-7 to TRBJ2-3; tentative D call: TRBD2 (5 bases). The CDR3 has 12 residues. CDR1 SSHAT and CDR2 FNYEAQ come from the germline V gene (reference sequence). CDR3 sequence reads: CASSSSGDTQYF. DNA of the CDR3: TGTGCTAGCAGTTCGTCGGGGGATACGCAGTATTTT.

The V call is TRBV5-1, the J call TRBJ2-7; possible D gene TRBD2, 6 bases. V was cut by 0 bases and J by 6 bases, with 16 bases left in between. There are 15 residues in the CDR3. Germline values: CDR1 SGHRS, CDR2 YFSETQ. The CDR3 sequence: CASSLAWGVRSEQYF. DNA for the CDR3: TGCGCCAGCAGCTTGGCCTGGGGGGTGAGGAGCGAGCAGTACTTC.

J is TRBJ1-2 and V is TRBV27; D might be TRBD1 (5 bases). V was shortened by 3 bases and J by 6 bases, with 11 bases between the two germline ends. There are 13 residues in the CDR3. CDR1 and CDR2 (germline): MNHEY, SMNVEV (reference sequence). In nucleotides, the CDR3 is TGTGCCAGCAGTTTTCAGGGCTTCGATGGCTACACCTTC. As protein: CASSFQGFDGYTF.

The rearrangement links TRBV9 to TRBJ1-1; 9 bases match TRBD1. Germline lookup yields CDR1 SGDLS and CDR2 YYNGEE. This CDR3 region has 18 residues. With 3 bases clipped from V and 4 bases from J, the junction kept 16 bases outside the gene matches. The CDR3 spells CASSDERGTGLMGTEAFF. The CDR3 DNA reads TGTGCCAGCAGCGATGAACGCGGGACAGGGCTGATGGGCACTGAAGCTTTCTTT.

The V and J genes are TRBV2 and TRBJ2-2; D possibly corresponds to TRBD2 (7 bases). V was trimmed by 5 bases and J by 3 bases, leaving 13 bases between them. Per germline, CDR1 SNHLY and CDR2 FYNNEI. The CDR3 spans 15 residues. In DNA, the CDR3 is TGTGCCAGCAGTCGGTGGGGGGGCTACACCGGGGAGCTGTTTTTT. Translating gives CASSRWGGYTGELFF.

The chain links TRBV18 to TRBJ2-7; 9 bases are shared with TRBD1. The trim removed 5 bases at V and 1 base at J, leaving 6 bases unmatched. CDR1 is KGHSH, CDR2 LQKENI, per germline. The CDR3 runs to 15 residues. In nucleotides, the CDR3 is TGTGCCAGCTCATGGGGACAGGGAGGGTCCTACGAGCAGTACTTC. Residues: CASSWGQGGSYEQYF.

This clone appeared a few times. J is TRBJ1-2 and V is TRBV5-6, with 8 bases lining up with TRBD1. The CDR3 contains 15 residues. Trimming removed 0 bases from V and 3 bases from J; junction bases left unmatched: 4. Per the germline V gene, CDR1 is SGHDT and CDR2 is YYEEEE. The CDR3 reads CASSLGQGSDYGYTF. CDR3 DNA: TGTGCCAGCAGCTTGGGACAGGGGAGTGACTATGGCTACACCTTC.

The chain carries TRBV6-5 and TRBJ2-3; possible D gene TRBD1, 5 bases. Germline CDR1 is MNHEY and CDR2 is SVGAGI. The length of the CDR3 is 15 residues. The ends were cut back, 2 bases at V and 4 bases at J, with 13 bases in the middle. The CDR3 here is CASSYGGQVADTQYF. The DNA of the CDR3 is TGTGCCAGCAGTTACGGCGGACAAGTGGCAGATACGCAGTATTTT.

In its sample, this clone is medium-sized. The genes are TRBV7-9 and TRBJ2-2, with TRBD2 as a possible D gene (5 bases). The CDR3 has 15 residues. The germline V gene encodes CDR1 SEHNR and CDR2 FQNEAQ (reference sequence). Trimming left V 1 base short and J 5 bases short, with 11 bases between. The CDR3 nucleotides are TGTGCCAGCAGCTTAGTGGGGATAGCGACCGGGGAGCTGTTTTTT. It codes for CASSLVGIATGELFF. The full variable domain, rest sourced from reference TRBV7-9 and TRBJ2-2, is DTGVSQNPRHKITKRGQNVTFRCDPISEHNRLYWYRQTLGQGPEFLTYFQNEAQLEKSRLLSDRFSAERPKGSFSTLEIQRTEQGDSAMYLCASSLVGIATGELFFGEGSRLTVL.

A note on this clone: At one end the junction does not follow the germline gene, possibly because of a read error. This sample includes further DNA sequences coding for the same CDR3. The rearrangement uses TRBV19 and TRBJ1-1; no definite D call. The CDR3 is 13 amino acids. Germline-derived CDR1 and CDR2 are LNHDA and SQIVND (reference sequence). In DNA, the CDR3 is TGCGCCAGTAGTAACGGCGGTTTTGCTGAAGCTTTCTTT. It codes for CASSNGGFAEAFF.

V and J are TRBV18 and TRBJ2-1; tentatively, D is TRBD1 (6 bases). Germline CDR1 reads KGHSH; CDR2 reads LQKENI. V lost 6 bases, J lost 7 bases, and 13 bases lay in between. CDR3 length: 13 residues. CDR3 bases: TGTGCCAGCTCCCTGGGGGCTAGGAATGAGCAGTTCTTC. Translating it yields CASSLGARNEQFF.

The chain couples TRBV28 to TRBJ2-7; D not certain. Per the germline V gene, CDR1 is MDHEN and CDR2 is SYDVKM. Trimming cost V 6 bases and J 3 bases, with 9 bases left between them. The CDR3 is 12 amino acids. The CDR3 reads CASSLPGYEQYF. The CDR3 coding sequence is TGTGCCAGCAGCCTCCCCGGCTACGAGCAGTACTTC.

This clone was seen only a few times. J is TRBJ2-2 and V is TRBV29-1, with 7 bases that match TRBD1. The J segment lost 0 bases and the V segment lost 8 bases, leaving 6 bases of the junction unmatched. Germline-derived CDR1 and CDR2 are SQVTM and ANQGSEA. The CDR3 runs to 14 residues. The CDR3 nucleotides read TGCAGCTCCCCGCAGGGGGCGAACACCGGGGAGCTGTTTTTT. As protein: CSSPQGANTGELFF.